The clone carrying this TCR beta chain came up many times. The antigen is unknown. This entry comes from a study of T-cell memory formation after mild COVID-19. Across the whole study: TCR clusters were mostly confined to one donor each.

Study-wide findings and caveats: Confirmation was lacking for SARS-CoV-2 specificity of second-wave clones that peaked on day 37. Researchers report contracting CD4+ clones mostly in CM and EM, with CD8+ clones in EMRA.

The V and J ends lost 2 bases and 4 bases, in that order; junction bases with no gene match: 13. The CDR3 consists of 18 residues. TCR alpha and TCR beta cDNA libraries with sample barcodes and UMIs came from 5'RACE using constant-segment primers. From the 5' RACE reads, TCRdb called clonotypes with MiXCR, one entry per CDR3 protein. The sample shows over 11,000 distinct CDR3 sequences, 15% to 20% of them seen only once. The chain links TRBV5-3 to TRBJ2-1, with TRBD2 matching 9 bases. TRBV5-3 belongs to the ORF category, with a function that is uncertain. The sequencing input was PBMCs or a T cell subset sorted from them (not recorded which). This clonotype was sampled from an adult woman who had mild COVID-19 (a few samples of this study predate the infection). Cell type and time point are not known. The CDR3 DNA is TGTGCCAGAAGCTTAAGGCCCTCAGAGGCGGGAGGGTACAATGAGCAGTTCTTC. Its protein is CARSLRPSEAGGYNEQFF.